One and the same sample provided the 23 T cell receptor beta chains below, sequenced in a study of OX40 agonist ivuxolimab in advanced cancers. Receptors were amplified or captured by the immunoSEQ multiplex PCR assay. TCRdb re-hosts the immuneACCESS table, in-frame sequences only. Its copies lack some clones; in the studies checked, an unresolved V gene accounts for under half of them, and the cause for the rest is not known. The sample yields about 27,000 clones; roughly 89% were counted once. The ten top clones hold roughly 21% of the sample. The sequenced sample was CD4+ or CD8+ T cells sorted from blood, obtained in a trial of the OX40 agonist ivuxolimab. The receptors originated from an adult with an advanced solid tumor such as melanoma, head and neck, liver or kidney cancer.

This clone occurred once. The chain links TRBV6-7 to TRBJ1-5, with D unresolved. TRBV6-7 is labeled an ORF, and its function is uncertain. The CDR3 contains 16 residues. The V gene lost 3 bases and the J gene lost 4 bases, with 16 bases spanning the gap. The CDR3 loop reads CASSYPAEKSNQPQHF. DNA for the CDR3: TGTGCCAGCAGTTATCCAGCCGAAAAAAGTAATCAGCCCCAGCATTTT.

V usage is TRBV6-5 and J usage is TRBJ1-5, with 10 bases identical to TRBD1. CDR1 and CDR2 from the germline V gene are MNHEY and SVGAGI. The length of the CDR3 is 15 residues. J was trimmed by 4 bases and V by 5 bases; bases with no gene match: 5. This CDR3 is CASSGDRGANQPQHF. For the CDR3, the DNA is TGTGCCAGCAGTGGGGACAGGGGAGCGAATCAGCCCCAGCATTTT.

The chain links TRBV6-1 to TRBJ2-7; D gene unclear. In germline, CDR1 is MNHNS, CDR2 SASEGT. The CDR3 is made up of 13 amino acids. V was cut by 1 base and J by 0 bases, with 4 bases left in between. The CDR3 spells CASSEGSSYEQYF. CDR3 nucleotides: TGTGCCAGCAGTGAAGGTAGCTCCTACGAGCAGTACTTC.

The J gene is TRBJ2-4, the V gene TRBV2, with TRBD2 matching 9 bases. This CDR3 has 18 residues. CDR1 is SNHLY, CDR2 FYNNEI, per germline. The J segment lost 0 bases and the V segment lost 0 bases, leaving 6 bases of the junction unmatched. The CDR3 reads CASSEAGLATLAKNIQYF. The CDR3 DNA follows: TGTGCCAGCAGTGAAGCCGGACTAGCGACTCTAGCCAAAAACATTCAGTACTTC.

This chain uses TRBV6-6 with TRBJ1-1, with 8 bases matching TRBD1. V was pared by 8 bases and J by 3 bases, with 11 bases of the junction left unmatched. The CDR3 length is 15 residues. The germline CDR1 and CDR2 sequences are MNHNY and SVGAGI (reference sequence). CDR3 sequence: CASAGRDRLDTEAFF. The CDR3 nucleotides read TGTGCCAGCGCAGGTCGGGACAGGTTAGACACTGAAGCTTTCTTT.

This clone turned up a few times. This sequence joins TRBV11-2 and TRBJ2-1; D ambiguous. This CDR3 spans 14 amino acids. In germline, CDR1 is SGHAT, CDR2 FQNNGV. V was trimmed by 3 bases and J by 4 bases, leaving 10 bases between them. The CDR3 DNA sequence: TGTGCCAGCAGCTTTGGGCGAGAGTACAATGAGCAGTTCTTC. Encoded protein: CASSFGREYNEQFF.

This chain uses TRBV7-8 with TRBJ2-1; 8 nucleotides agree with TRBD2. V lost 4 bases and J lost 5; bases outside the gene matches: 10. CDR3 length: 16 amino acids. Germline V gene data show CDR1 as SGHVS and CDR2 as FQNEAQ. CDR3 protein: CASSSSPGLGDNEQFF. The CDR3 DNA is TGTGCCAGCAGCTCATCACCGGGACTAGGGGACAATGAGCAGTTCTTC.

This clone was counted a few times. The rearrangement uses TRBV4-3 and TRBJ2-1, with 9 bases that match TRBD1. The CDR3 is 15 residues long. Germline V gene data show CDR1 as LGHNA and CDR2 as YSLEER. V shed 4 bases, J shed 0 bases, and the junction held 1 base outside the gene matches. The chain's CDR3 is CASSPTGGSYNEQFF. The DNA of the CDR3 is TGCGCCAGCAGCCCGACAGGGGGCTCCTACAATGAGCAGTTCTTC.

The V and J genes are TRBV28 and TRBJ2-1, with 15 bases aligning to TRBD2. The CDR3 runs to 19 residues. Germline lookup yields CDR1 MDHEN and CDR2 SYDVKM. V lost 4 bases to trimming and J lost 0 bases; unmatched junction nucleotides: 7. CDR3 region: CASSSGLAGGFSSYNEQFF. CDR3 DNA sequence: TGTGCCAGCAGTTCCGGACTAGCGGGAGGGTTTAGCTCCTACAATGAGCAGTTCTTC.

The V and J genes are TRBV11-2 and TRBJ1-1; the match to TRBD1 covers 8 bases. This CDR3 is 16 amino acids long. The V gene end was trimmed by 1 base and the J gene end by 7 bases; junction bases not matched to a gene: 11. Germline V lookup: CDR1 SGHAT, CDR2 FQNNGV. CDR3 DNA sequence: TGTGCCAGCAGCTTAGCCCTGGACAGGGTATATGGTGAAGCTTTCTTT. Amino acids: CASSLALDRVYGEAFF. Filled out from reference TRBV11-2 and TRBJ1-1, the complete variable domain reads EAGVAQSPRYKIIEKRQSVAFWCNPISGHATLYWYQQILGQGPKLLIQFQNNGVVDDSQLPKDRFSAERLKGVDSTLKIQPAKLEDSAVYLCASSLALDRVYGEAFFGQGTRLTVV.

V is TRBV28 and J is TRBJ2-5, with D unclear. V was cut by 3 bases and J by 0 bases, with 8 bases left in between. Germline CDR1 is MDHEN and CDR2 is SYDVKM. CDR3 length: 14 amino acids. As DNA, the CDR3 is TGTGCCAGCAGTTTCTTGGAAAACCAAGAGACCCAGTACTTC. This sequence encodes CASSFLENQETQYF.

This chain uses TRBV7-6 with TRBJ2-3, with TRBD2 matching 14 bases. The CDR3 loop spans 16 amino acids. Trimming took 3 bases from V and 5 from J; bases not matched to a gene: 4. The germline V gene encodes CDR1 SGHVS and CDR2 FNYEAQ. CDR3 nucleotide sequence: TGTGCCAGCAGCTTCGGACTAGCGGGAGGAATAGATACGCAGTATTTT. It yields the protein CASSFGLAGGIDTQYF.

The V call is TRBV7-8, the J call TRBJ2-7; D is possibly TRBD1 (5 bases). V was pared by 1 base and J by 4 bases, with 20 bases between. The CDR3 runs to 17 residues. In germline, CDR1 is SGHVS, CDR2 FQNEAQ. The CDR3 region is CASSLVQGLTPYYEQYF. CDR3 sequence (DNA): TGTGCCAGCAGCTTAGTCCAGGGCCTTACCCCTTATTACGAGCAGTACTTC. The variable domain in full, with the rest retrieved from reference TRBV7-8 and TRBJ2-7, is GAGVSQSPRYKVAKRGQDVALRCDPISGHVSLFWYQQALGQGPEFLTYFQNEAQLDKSGLPSDRFFAERPEGSVSTLKIQRTQQEDSAVYLCASSLVQGLTPYYEQYFGPGTRLTVT.

This chain links TRBV4-3 with TRBJ2-5, with D perhaps matching TRBD2 (6 bases). With 4 bases removed from V and 4 bases from J, the gap between germline ends came to 19 bases. The CDR3 consists of 16 residues. The germline V gene encodes CDR1 LGHNA and CDR2 YSLEER. The CDR3 protein is CASSPRAGGRGETQYF. The CDR3 bases are TGCGCCAGCAGCCCTCGTGCCGGAGGGCGGGGAGAGACCCAGTACTTC.

V usage is TRBV19 and J usage is TRBJ2-7; 8 nucleotides line up with TRBD1. Germline V gene lookup returns CDR1 LNHDA and CDR2 SQIVND (reference sequence). CDR3 size: 12 residues. The J segment lost 6 bases and the V segment lost 5 bases, leaving 3 bases of the junction unmatched. In DNA form, the CDR3 reads TGTGCCAGTAGTTCACAGGGGGGCGAGCAGTACTTC. Encoded protein: CASSSQGGEQYF.

The rearrangement links TRBV27 to TRBJ2-1; D is undetermined. The ends were cut back, 7 bases at V and 0 bases at J, with 16 bases in the middle. Germline V gene sequence: CDR1 MNHEY, CDR2 SMNVEV (reference sequence). The CDR3 loop spans 16 amino acids. This CDR3 reads CASKPLPRSSYNEQFF. The CDR3 DNA sequence: TGTGCCAGCAAACCCCTCCCCAGGAGCTCCTACAATGAGCAGTTCTTC.

V and J are TRBV14 and TRBJ1-2; D uncertain. This CDR3 spans 15 amino acids. The germline gives CDR1 SGHDN, CDR2 FVKESK. V gave up 0 bases and J gave up 4 bases, with 12 bases separating them. The CDR3 loop is CASSQETGLIYGYTF. DNA for the CDR3: TGTGCCAGCAGCCAAGAAACGGGCCTAATCTATGGCTACACCTTC.

This chain uses TRBV5-4 with TRBJ1-1; TRBD1 matches at 9 bases. Germline assignment: CDR1 SGHNT and CDR2 YYREEE (reference sequence). V was pared by 4 bases and J by 3 bases, with 7 bases of the junction left unmatched. This CDR3 region has 15 residues. The CDR3 reads CASSPTGGQDTEAFF. The DNA of the CDR3 is TGTGCCAGCAGCCCTACAGGGGGCCAGGACACTGAAGCTTTCTTT. Combining the CDR3 with reference TRBV5-4 and TRBJ1-1 gives the whole variable domain ETGVTQSPTHLIKTRGQQVTLRCSSQSGHNTVSWYQQALGQGPQFIFQYYREEENGRGNFPPRFSGLQFPNYSSELNVNALELDDSALYLCASSPTGGQDTEAFFGQGTRLTVV.

This clone was counted a single time. This chain joins TRBV7-9 and TRBJ1-4, with D unclear. Germline V gene data show CDR1 as SEHNR and CDR2 as FQNEAQ (reference sequence). The length of the CDR3 is 16 residues. V was clipped by 5 bases and J by 0 bases, with 13 bases between them. CDR3 residues: CASSGASGTTNEKLFF. The CDR3 bases are TGTGCCAGCAGCGGAGCGTCGGGGACAACTAATGAAAAACTGTTTTTT. Full variable domain (missing parts from reference TRBV7-9 and TRBJ1-4): DTGVSQNPRHKITKRGQNVTFRCDPISEHNRLYWYRQTLGQGPEFLTYFQNEAQLEKSRLLSDRFSAERPKGSFSTLEIQRTEQGDSAMYLCASSGASGTTNEKLFFGSGTQLSVL.

This chain uses TRBV5-6 with TRBJ1-5; D remains unclear. Trimming removed 2 bases at V and 5 bases at J, with 8 bases between. Germline-derived CDR1 and CDR2 are SGHDT and YYEEEE. There are 13 residues in the CDR3. CDR3 sequence reads: CASSFMGDQPQHF. In DNA, the CDR3 is TGTGCCAGCAGCTTTATGGGTGATCAGCCCCAGCATTTT.

This chain links TRBV4-3 with TRBJ2-2; TRBD2 matches 7 bases. Germline trimming cut 7 bases from V and 6 bases from J; bases unmatched to any gene: 8. CDR3 length: 14 amino acids. Per germline, CDR1 LGHNA and CDR2 YSLEER. The CDR3 sequence is CASNQRGGAGELFF. The CDR3 DNA is TGCGCCAGCAACCAGCGGGGTGGGGCCGGGGAGCTGTTTTTT.

This sequence joins TRBV12-2 and TRBJ1-4; the table assigns TRBD1, which was not confirmed against the DNA. TRBV12-2 is marked as a pseudogene. The CDR3 length is 15 residues. The chain's CDR3 is CASRLQGQAVEKLFF. The CDR3 DNA reads as TGTGCAAGTCGCTTACAGGGACAGGCCGTAGAAAAACTGTTTTTT.

The chain has TRBV14 and TRBJ2-1; D ambiguous. The V end lost 0 bases, the J end lost 8 bases, and 5 bases lay between the germline ends. This CDR3 has 12 residues. The germline gives CDR1 SGHDN, CDR2 FVKESK. The CDR3 region has the DNA TGTGCCAGCAGCCAAGAGTCTGATGAGCAGTTCTTC. Translating gives CASSQESDEQFF. The variable domain in full, with the rest retrieved from reference TRBV14 and TRBJ2-1, is EAGVTQFPSHSVIEKGQTVTLRCDPISGHDNLYWYRRVMGKEIKFLLHFVKESKQDESGMPNNRFLAERTGGTYSTLKVQPAELEDSGVYFCASSQESDEQFFGPGTRLTVL.